This is a list of T cell receptor beta chains from one sample in a study of technical replicates of blood from a handful of donors. Method: immunoSEQ multiplex PCR; TCRdb's copy keeps in-frame clones and lacks some. There are under 65,000 clones in the sample; roughly nine tenths occur only once, and around 3.6% lies in the top ten. The sequencing input was PBMCs. Source of these receptors: a human donor in good health. Some clones in this sample may be carry-over from other donors' samples. Each CDR3 is given with its conserved first and last residue. The D gene is left open where the match is weak.

d_gene	v_gene	len	j_gene	CDR3nt	CDR3aa
.	TRBV15	15	TRBJ2-1	TGTGCCACCTACGGGTACGGAGAGGGTTACAATGAGCAGTTCTTC	CATYGYGEGYNEQFF
TRBD1	TRBV7-8	16	TRBJ1-6	TGTGCCAGCAGCTTAGACTGGACAGGGGGCCGTTCACCCCTCCACTTT	CASSLDWTGGRSPLHF
TRBD2	TRBV5-8	15	TRBJ2-7	TGTGCCAGCAGCCTACTTAGCGGGGGGGCCTACGAGCAGTACTTC	CASSLLSGGAYEQYF
TRBD2	TRBV27	16	TRBJ2-1	TGTGCCAGCAGTCAGACTTGGACTAGCGGCTACAATGAGCAGTTCTTC	CASSQTWTSGYNEQFF
TRBD2	TRBV30	16	TRBJ2-1	TGTGCCTGGAGTGGGTGGGTAGCGGGAGCGCGCTATGAGCAGTTCTTC	CAWSGWVAGARYEQFF
TRBD1	TRBV27	16	TRBJ1-6	TGTGCCAGCAGTCTGAGTCCGGGACAGGGCAATTCACCCCTCCACTTT	CASSLSPGQGNSPLHF
.	TRBV4-1	13	TRBJ1-5	TGCGCCAGCAGCCTCAGCGAAGTTCAGCCCCAGCATTTT	CASSLSEVQPQHF
TRBD2	TRBV5-1	16	TRBJ2-3	TGCGCCAGCAGTCCCAGCGGGAGACCTAGCACAGATACGCAGTATTTT	CASSPSGRPSTDTQYF
.	TRBV5-4	15	TRBJ2-3	TGTGCCAGCAGCCTGGGGGAAGGGGTTGGAGATACGCAGTATTTT	CASSLGEGVGDTQYF
.	TRBV30	11	TRBJ2-7	TGTGCCTGCTCCAGGGGCTACGAGCAGTACTTC	CACSRGYEQYF
TRBD2	TRBV14	21	TRBJ2-5	TGTGCCAGCAGCCAAGATTTGGTGAGGGGGCTAGCGGGAGAGATCCAAGAGACCCAGTACTTC	CASSQDLVRGLAGEIQETQYF
.	TRBV2	16	TRBJ2-1	TGTGCCAGCAGTGACCCTAAAACCACAGCCTACAATGAGCAGTTCTTC	CASSDPKTTAYNEQFF
TRBD2	TRBV4-3	18	TRBJ2-4	TGCGCCAGCAGCCCGGGACTAGCGGGGCTCCTAGCCAAAAACATTCAGTACTTC	CASSPGLAGLLAKNIQYF
.	TRBV5-1	18	TRBJ1-6	TGCGCCAGCAGCTTGGTTGGGGCGAGGAGCTCCTATAATTCACCCCTCCACTTT	CASSLVGARSSYNSPLHF
.	TRBV5-6	11	TRBJ1-1	TGTGCCAGCAGCTTGGCGACTGAAGCTTTCTTT	CASSLATEAFF
.	TRBV4-2	15	TRBJ1-1	TGTGCCAGCAGCCAGGCCGACGGGGGAGGCACTGAAGCTTTCTTT	CASSQADGGGTEAFF
.	TRBV18	15	TRBJ1-4	TGTGCCAGCTCGCAGGGGATCTCAACTAATGAAAAACTGTTTTTT	CASSQGISTNEKLFF
TRBD2	TRBV10-2	17	TRBJ2-7	TGCGCCAGCAGTGAGTTGGGTAGCGGGGGCGTTTTTTACGAGCAGTACTTC	CASSELGSGGVFYEQYF
TRBD2	TRBV5-6	14	TRBJ2-5	TGTGCCAGCAGCCCTTACGGCGGGGGAGAGACCCAGTACTTC	CASSPYGGGETQYF
.	TRBV7-9	14	TRBJ1-4	TGTGCCAGCAGCCAGGCCACAACTAATGAAAAACTGTTTTTT	CASSQATTNEKLFF